Sequencing of this T cell receptor (beta chain) was carried out in a study of cytomegalovirus exposure and HLA in healthy donors. TCRdb keeps only in-frame clones here, not all; method: immunoSEQ multiplex PCR. This table holds about 120,000 clones, 88% found once. V shed 0 bases and J 3 bases; nucleotides not matched to a gene: 6. CDR1 SGHDN and CDR2 FVKESK come from the germline V gene. This CDR3 has 17 amino acids. Study-level findings and limits: The majority of TCR sequences were rare, yet some public TCRs appeared in many donors. According to a subsequent analysis, TCR clusters identified in the first cohort showed a tendency to co-occur across the roughly 130 validation repertoires.

About this clone: Its antigen is unidentified.

J is TRBJ1-1 and V is TRBV14; 11 positions agree with TRBD1. The sample was PBMCs. The receptor was isolated from a woman aged 30 to 39 in good health and CMV-seropositive. The CDR3 coding sequence is TGTGCCAGCAGCCAAGATCAGGACAGGGGGCAGGACACTGAAGCTTTCTTT. Its protein is CASSQDQDRGQDTEAFF. The entire variable domain, with the rest obtained from reference TRBV14 and TRBJ1-1, is as follows: EAGVTQFPSHSVIEKGQTVTLRCDPISGHDNLYWYRRVMGKEIKFLLHFVKESKQDESGMPNNRFLAERTGGTYSTLKVQPAELEDSGVYFCASSQDQDRGQDTEAFFGQGTRLTVV.